Following are 28 T cell receptor beta chains from one sample sequenced in a study of T cell responses to AZD1222 COVID-19 vaccine. Sequencing was performed with immunoSEQ multiplex PCR; in TCRdb, only in-frame clones are kept and a portion is missing. The sample consists of approximately 140,000 clones, 90% of them appearing once. Material: peripheral blood, obtained 28 days after the second AZD1222 dose. These receptor sequences come from an adult who received the AZD1222 COVID-19 vaccine.

The CDR3 sequence: CASSLEGQGNFYGYTF. CDR3 DNA: TGCGCCAGCAGCTTGGAGGGACAGGGGAACTTCTATGGCTACACCTTC. The chain recombines TRBV5-1 with TRBJ1-2; the match to TRBD1 covers 10 bases. Trimming removed 0 bases from V and 4 bases from J; junction bases left unmatched: 6. CDR1 and CDR2 from the germline V gene are SGHRS and YFSETQ. The CDR3 totals 16 residues.

The chain uses TRBV5-6 and TRBJ1-1, with a possible D match to TRBD1 (6 bases). V was cut by 4 bases and J by 1 base, with 8 bases left in between. Germline V lookup: CDR1 SGHDT, CDR2 YYEEEE. The CDR3 contains 13 residues. CDR3 sequence: CASSPRGNTEAFF. CDR3 nucleotides: TGTGCCAGCAGCCCCAGGGGGAACACTGAAGCTTTCTTT.

The V and J genes are TRBV5-4 and TRBJ2-4, with TRBD2 matching 9 bases. Trimming took 4 bases from V and 4 from J; bases not matched to a gene: 9. Germline CDR1 reads SGHNT; CDR2 reads YYREEE (reference sequence). The CDR3 has 16 residues. Written as DNA, the CDR3 is TGTGCCAGCAGCGGTGCCGGGACTAGCACTAAAAACATTCAGTACTTC. This encodes CASSGAGTSTKNIQYF.

The rearrangement links TRBV12-3 or TRBV12-4 to TRBJ1-2; no firm D call. Trimming removed 4 bases at V and 8 bases at J, with 11 bases between. The CDR3 sequence is 12 residues long. The CDR3 is CASSSPPGGYTF. In nucleotides, the CDR3 is TGTGCCAGCAGTTCCCCCCCAGGCGGCTACACCTTC.

The J gene is TRBJ2-6, the V gene TRBV13; D is unresolved. Trimming removed 4 bases at V and 0 bases at J, with 10 bases between. The V gene's germline CDR1 is PRHDT and CDR2 FYEKMQ (reference sequence). The CDR3 consists of 16 residues. CDR3 bases: TGTGCCAGCAGCTCTCGTTTCCTCTCTGGGGCCAACGTCCTGACTTTC. This codes for CASSSRFLSGANVLTF. The full variable domain, rest sourced from reference TRBV13 and TRBJ2-6, is AAGVIQSPRHLIKEKRETATLKCYPIPRHDTVYWYQQGPGQDPQFLISFYEKMQSDKGSIPDRFSAQQFSDYHSELNMSSLELGDSALYFCASSSRFLSGANVLTFGAGSRLTVL.

The chain couples TRBV11-3 to TRBJ1-1; tentative D call: TRBD1 (5 bases). Deletions cut 6 bases from V and 2 bases from J, with 7 bases between. Looked up from germline, CDR1 is SGHNT and CDR2 is YENEEA. The CDR3 has 12 amino acids. CDR3 nucleotides: TGTGCCAGCAGGGGGGGAAACACTGAAGCTTTCTTT. This translates into CASRGGNTEAFF.

This clone was observed once. This sequence joins TRBV3-1 (or the pseudogene TRBV3-2) and TRBJ2-5; TRBD2 matches at 7 bases. CDR3 length equals 14 residues. Germline V gives CDR1 LGHDT, CDR2 YNNKEL (reference sequence). The V and J ends lost 6 bases and 1 base, in that order; junction bases with no gene match: 5. CDR3 residues: CASRLTSAQETQYF. CDR3 bases: TGTGCCAGCAGACTTACTAGCGCCCAAGAGACCCAGTACTTC.

The genes are TRBV9 and TRBJ2-5, with TRBD1 as a possible D gene (5 bases). The CDR3 contains 13 residues. Trimming removed 4 bases at V and 5 bases at J, with 12 bases between. Germline lookup yields CDR1 SGDLS and CDR2 YYNGEE. CDR3 residues: CASSFTGDETQYF. The CDR3 DNA follows: TGTGCCAGCAGCTTTACAGGTGACGAGACCCAGTACTTC.

J is TRBJ2-1 and V is TRBV19; 10 bases are a match to TRBD2. The germline V gene encodes CDR1 LNHDA and CDR2 SQIVND (reference sequence). V dropped 0 bases and J dropped 6; count of bases not matched to a gene: 11. The CDR3 is 18 residues long. As DNA, the CDR3 is TGTGCCAGTAGTATAGATCCCCTTCTAGCGGGAGTTACCAATGAGCAGTTCTTC. It codes for CASSIDPLLAGVTNEQFF.

CDR3 protein: CASSIILAGGGEQFF. The DNA of the CDR3 is TGTGCCAGTAGTATAATACTAGCGGGAGGGGGTGAGCAGTTCTTC. This chain uses TRBV19 with TRBJ2-1, with 13 bases that match TRBD2. V gave up 2 bases and J gave up 9 bases; unmatched junction bases: 4. Germline assignment: CDR1 LNHDA and CDR2 SQIVND (reference sequence). The CDR3 is made up of 15 amino acids.

This clone has a single count. This chain uses TRBV7-9 with TRBJ2-1; D is unresolved. The CDR3 sequence is 11 residues long. V lost 5 bases and J 8 bases, leaving 7 bases between the germline ends. CDR1 and CDR2 from the germline V gene are SEHNR and FQNEAQ (reference sequence). The CDR3 region is CASSPRHEQFF. The CDR3 DNA reads TGTGCCAGCAGCCCCCGACATGAGCAGTTCTTC.

V is TRBV14 and J is TRBJ2-1, with D perhaps matching TRBD2 (5 bases). CDR3 length equals 13 residues. The germline CDR1 and CDR2 sequences are SGHDN and FVKESK. Trimming removed 5 bases at V and 0 bases at J, with 5 bases between. CDR3 in DNA: TGTGCCAGCAGCGGGAGCTCCTACAATGAGCAGTTCTTC. It encodes CASSGSSYNEQFF.

The J gene is TRBJ2-7, the V gene TRBV5-1, with TRBD1 as a possible D gene (6 bases). CDR1 and CDR2 from the germline V gene are SGHRS and YFSETQ. V gave up 2 bases and J gave up 5 bases, with 8 bases separating them. The CDR3 extends over 12 amino acids. CDR3 sequence: CASSFGGNEQYF. In DNA, the CDR3 is TGCGCCAGCAGCTTTGGGGGCAACGAGCAGTACTTC.

The chain uses TRBV5-6 and TRBJ1-1; 8 positions match TRBD1. V dropped 2 bases and J dropped 5; count of bases not matched to a gene: 8. Germline V gives CDR1 SGHDT, CDR2 YYEEEE. This CDR3 spans 15 amino acids. The CDR3 is CASSFPGGAETEAFF. The CDR3 DNA follows: TGTGCCAGCAGCTTCCCAGGGGGCGCAGAAACTGAAGCTTTCTTT.

The chain is built from TRBV6-5 and TRBJ2-7; D remains ambiguous. Per the germline V gene, CDR1 is MNHEY and CDR2 is SVGAGI. The CDR3 spans 12 residues. The ends were cut back, 5 bases at V and 1 base at J, with 6 bases in the middle. The DNA for the CDR3 is TGTGCCAGCAGTCCTACATCCTACGAGCAGTACTTC. Its translation is CASSPTSYEQYF.

The J gene is TRBJ2-2, the V gene TRBV5-1; the D gene is possibly TRBD1 (5 bases). Trimming cost V 2 bases and J 5 bases, with 13 bases left between them. Germline CDR1 SGHRS, CDR2 YFSETQ. The CDR3 is made up of 15 amino acids. CDR3 amino acids: CASSFPGQITGELFF. DNA for the CDR3: TGCGCCAGCAGCTTCCCAGGGCAAATAACCGGGGAGCTGTTTTTT.

The gene calls are TRBV21-1 and TRBJ2-7; the table's D call TRBD2 went unverified against the DNA. TRBV21-1 is an annotated pseudogene. CDR3 length: 17 residues. In DNA, the CDR3 is TGTGCCAGCAGCAAAGTTGGACTAGCGGCCGCCAGCTACGAGCAGTACTTC. Amino acid sequence: CASSKVGLAAASYEQYF.

The chain links TRBV6-2 or TRBV6-3 to TRBJ2-1; D is possibly TRBD2 (6 bases). V gave up 5 bases and J gave up 0 bases, with 29 bases separating them. The CDR3 runs 21 residues. From germline, CDR1 is MNHEY and CDR2 SVGEGT. The CDR3 DNA reads TGTGCCAGCAGTCCACACCCCTCTAAACCGCGACTAGAGAGCTCCTACAATGAGCAGTTCTTC. Protein sequence: CASSPHPSKPRLESSYNEQFF.

The chain recombines TRBV2 with TRBJ2-3; D possibly matches TRBD1 or TRBD2 (5 bases each). Germline V lookup: CDR1 SNHLY, CDR2 FYNNEI. The CDR3 sequence is 13 residues long. V was clipped by 6 bases and J by 4 bases, with 11 bases between them. The CDR3 region has the DNA TGTGCCAGCAGCCTCCAGGGACCAGATACGCAGTATTTT. As protein: CASSLQGPDTQYF.

This chain joins TRBV29-1 and TRBJ1-2; 7 bases align to TRBD1. The length of the CDR3 is 14 residues. The J segment lost 7 bases and the V segment lost 4 bases, leaving 12 bases of the junction unmatched. CDR1 is SQVTM and CDR2 is ANQGSEA in the germline V gene. In DNA, the CDR3 is TGCAGCGTTGGTAGCTGGCAGGGGGTCCTTGGCTACACCTTC. It yields the protein CSVGSWQGVLGYTF.

With regard to this clone: Mismatch with germline at one junction end may stem from a read error. The V call is TRBV6-5, the J call TRBJ1-1, with D uncertain. The CDR3 is 13 amino acids. CDR1 and CDR2 (germline): MNHEY, SVGAGI. CDR3 nucleotides: TGTGCCGGCAGACACCGACAAAACACTGAAGCTTTCTTT. Translating gives CAGRHRQNTEAFF.

The CDR3 nucleotides read TGTGCCATCAGTGAGGTGGAGGTCTCCTACGAGCAGTACTTC. Its translation is CAISEVEVSYEQYF. The rearrangement uses TRBV10-3 and TRBJ2-7; tentatively, D is TRBD2 (5 bases). The germline gives CDR1 ENHRY, CDR2 SYGVKD. The CDR3 has 14 residues. Trimming took 2 bases from V and 0 from J, leaving 8 bases between them.

Only one count was recorded for this clone. The rearrangement uses TRBV6-1 and TRBJ2-3, with D uncertain. This CDR3 has 15 residues. Germline CDR1 and CDR2: MNHNS and SASEGT. The ends were cut back, 1 base at V and 5 bases at J, with 13 bases in the middle. Here the CDR3 DNA reads TGTGCCAGCAGTGAAGGTTTAGGGATAGTAGATACGCAGTATTTT. This codes for CASSEGLGIVDTQYF.

The V call is TRBV18, the J call TRBJ1-2; the D gene is possibly TRBD1 (5 bases). V was trimmed by 3 bases and J by 0 bases, leaving 14 bases between them. The CDR3 runs to 16 residues. The V gene's germline CDR1 is KGHSH and CDR2 LQKENI. CDR3 sequence (DNA): TGTGCCAGCTCACCCGCGACAGATTTAGCTAACTATGGCTACACCTTC. It yields the protein CASSPATDLANYGYTF.

The V gene is TRBV29-1, the J gene TRBJ1-1; D is uncertain. The CDR3 consists of 14 residues. Germline CDR1 SQVTM, CDR2 ANQGSEA. V was pared by 1 base and J by 11 bases, with 20 bases between. This chain's CDR3 is CSVEGSQLRGIAFF. The DNA for the CDR3 is TGCAGCGTTGAAGGTTCCCAACTCCGGGGTATCGCTTTCTTT.

The J gene is TRBJ2-7, the V gene TRBV19; 9 nucleotides line up with TRBD2. CDR1 LNHDA and CDR2 SQIVND come from the germline V gene (reference sequence). Trimming took 0 bases from V and 9 from J; bases not matched to a gene: 9. The CDR3 extends over 15 amino acids. The CDR3 nucleotides read TGTGCCAGTAGTATAGATGTAAGCGGGAGGACCGGGCAGTACTTC. It yields the protein CASSIDVSGRTGQYF.

The chain employs TRBV29-1 and TRBJ2-1, with a weak D call TRBD2 (5 bases). This CDR3 is 16 amino acids long. Germline V gene data show CDR1 as SQVTM and CDR2 as ANQGSEA. V was pared by 3 bases and J by 3 bases, with 18 bases between. This CDR3 is CSVDSYGETVYNEQFF. The CDR3 coding sequence is TGCAGCGTTGATTCGTACGGGGAGACCGTCTACAATGAGCAGTTCTTC.

The J gene is TRBJ2-5, the V gene TRBV11-2; D gene ambiguous. Germline V gene lookup returns CDR1 SGHAT and CDR2 FQNNGV. The CDR3 has 14 residues. The V end lost 0 bases, the J end lost 1 base, and 6 bases lay between the germline ends. The chain's CDR3 is CASSLEGRQETQYF. The CDR3 DNA follows: TGTGCCAGCAGCTTAGAGGGCCGCCAAGAGACCCAGTACTTC.